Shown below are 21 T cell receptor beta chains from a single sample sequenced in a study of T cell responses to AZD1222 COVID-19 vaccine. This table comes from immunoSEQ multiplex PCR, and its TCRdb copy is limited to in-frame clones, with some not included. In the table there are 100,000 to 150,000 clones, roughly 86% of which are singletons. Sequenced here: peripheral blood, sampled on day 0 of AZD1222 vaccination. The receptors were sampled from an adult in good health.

The CDR3 DNA reads TGTGCCACCAGTGATTTCAGACAAGACGCGAACACCGGGGAGCTGTTTTTT. Translation: CATSDFRQDANTGELFF. The chain is built from TRBV24-1 and TRBJ2-2; D unclear. Per the germline V gene, CDR1 is KGHDR and CDR2 is SFDVKD. The CDR3 spans 17 residues. Trimming cost V 1 base and J 0 bases, with 11 bases left between them.

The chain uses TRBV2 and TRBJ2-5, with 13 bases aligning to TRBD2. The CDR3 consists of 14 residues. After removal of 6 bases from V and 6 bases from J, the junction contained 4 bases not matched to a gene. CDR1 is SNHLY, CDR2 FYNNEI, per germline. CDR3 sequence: CASRATSGGKTQYF. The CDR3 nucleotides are TGTGCCAGCAGGGCGACTAGCGGGGGGAAGACCCAGTACTTC.

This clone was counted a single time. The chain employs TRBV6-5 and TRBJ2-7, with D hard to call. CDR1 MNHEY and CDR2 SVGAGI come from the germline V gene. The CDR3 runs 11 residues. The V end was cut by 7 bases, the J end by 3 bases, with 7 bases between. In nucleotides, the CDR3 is TGTGCCAGCATTGGGGTCTACGAGCAGTACTTC. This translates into CASIGVYEQYF.

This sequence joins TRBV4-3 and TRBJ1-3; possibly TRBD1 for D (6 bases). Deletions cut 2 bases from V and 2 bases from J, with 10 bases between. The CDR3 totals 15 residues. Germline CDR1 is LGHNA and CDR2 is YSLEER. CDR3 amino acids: CASSQQTGTGNTIYF. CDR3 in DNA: TGCGCCAGCAGCCAACAAACAGGGACTGGAAACACCATATATTTT.

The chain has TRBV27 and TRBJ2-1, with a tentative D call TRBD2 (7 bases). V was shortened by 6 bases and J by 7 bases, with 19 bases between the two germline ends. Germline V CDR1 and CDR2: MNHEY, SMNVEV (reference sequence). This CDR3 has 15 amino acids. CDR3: CASSRGGGVRNEQFF. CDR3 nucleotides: TGTGCCAGCAGCCGAGGAGGGGGGGTGAGGAATGAGCAGTTCTTC.

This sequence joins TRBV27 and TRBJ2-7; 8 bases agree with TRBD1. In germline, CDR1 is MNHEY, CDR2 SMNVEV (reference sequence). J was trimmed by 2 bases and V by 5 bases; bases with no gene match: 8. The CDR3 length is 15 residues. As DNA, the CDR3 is TGTGCCAGCAGTCGAGCCGGGACAGGCACCTACGAGCAGTACTTC. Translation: CASSRAGTGTYEQYF.

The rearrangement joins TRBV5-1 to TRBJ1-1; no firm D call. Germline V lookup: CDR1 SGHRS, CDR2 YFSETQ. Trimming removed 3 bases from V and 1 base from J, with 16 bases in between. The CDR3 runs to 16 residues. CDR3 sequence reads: CASSSLTRTRNTEAFF. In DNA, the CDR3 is TGCGCCAGCAGCTCCTTAACACGGACCAGGAACACTGAAGCTTTCTTT.

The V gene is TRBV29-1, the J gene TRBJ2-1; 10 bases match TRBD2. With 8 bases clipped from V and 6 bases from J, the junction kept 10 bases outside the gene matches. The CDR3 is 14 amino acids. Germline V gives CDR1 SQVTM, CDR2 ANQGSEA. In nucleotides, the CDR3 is TGCAGCTCAGGAAGCGGGAGGGCCGCCAATGAGCAGTTCTTC. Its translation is CSSGSGRAANEQFF.

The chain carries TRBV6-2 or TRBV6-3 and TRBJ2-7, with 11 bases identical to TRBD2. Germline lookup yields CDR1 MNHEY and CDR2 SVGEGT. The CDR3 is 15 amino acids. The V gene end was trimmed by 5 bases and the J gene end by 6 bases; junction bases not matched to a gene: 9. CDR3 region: CASSLGTSGWVEQYF. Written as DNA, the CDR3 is TGTGCCAGCAGTCTTGGGACTAGCGGTTGGGTCGAGCAGTACTTC.

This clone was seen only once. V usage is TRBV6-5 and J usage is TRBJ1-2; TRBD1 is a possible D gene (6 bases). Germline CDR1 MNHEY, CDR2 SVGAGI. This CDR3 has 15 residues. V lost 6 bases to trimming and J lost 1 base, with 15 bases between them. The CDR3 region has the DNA TGTGCCAGCAGCAAGGGACACATGGGTAACTATGGCTACACCTTC. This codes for CASSKGHMGNYGYTF.

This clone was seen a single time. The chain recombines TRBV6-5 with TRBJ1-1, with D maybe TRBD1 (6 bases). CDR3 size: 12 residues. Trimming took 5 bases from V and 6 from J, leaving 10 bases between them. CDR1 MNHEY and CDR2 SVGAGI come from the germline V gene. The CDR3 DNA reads TGTGCCAGCAGTAAGGGGGGGTCTGAAGCTTTCTTT. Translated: CASSKGGSEAFF.

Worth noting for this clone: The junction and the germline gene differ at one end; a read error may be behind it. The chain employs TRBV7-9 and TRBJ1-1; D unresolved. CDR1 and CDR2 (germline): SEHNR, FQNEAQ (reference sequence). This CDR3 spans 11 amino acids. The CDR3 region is CASSLDIRQVF. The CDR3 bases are TGTGCCAGCAGCTTAGACATTCGCCAGGTATTT. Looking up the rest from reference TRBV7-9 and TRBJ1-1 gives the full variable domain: DTGVSQNPRHKITKRGQNVTFRCDPISEHNRLYWYRQTLGQGPEFLTYFQNEAQLEKSRLLSDRFSAERPKGSFSTLEIQRTEQGDSAMYLCASSLDIRQVFGQGTRLTVV.

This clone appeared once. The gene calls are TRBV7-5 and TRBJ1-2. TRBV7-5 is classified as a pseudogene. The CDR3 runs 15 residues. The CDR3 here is CVRSLAMQGPYGYTF. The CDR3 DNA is TGTGTCAGAAGCTTAGCGATGCAGGGACCCTATGGCTACACCTTC.

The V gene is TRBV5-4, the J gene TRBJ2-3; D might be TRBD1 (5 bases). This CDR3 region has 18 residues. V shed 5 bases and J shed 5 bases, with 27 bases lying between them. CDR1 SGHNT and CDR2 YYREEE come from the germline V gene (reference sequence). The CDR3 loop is CASSDSGFRQPLGDTQYF. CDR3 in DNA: TGTGCCAGCAGTGATTCAGGGTTCCGGCAGCCCCTGGGAGATACGCAGTATTTT.

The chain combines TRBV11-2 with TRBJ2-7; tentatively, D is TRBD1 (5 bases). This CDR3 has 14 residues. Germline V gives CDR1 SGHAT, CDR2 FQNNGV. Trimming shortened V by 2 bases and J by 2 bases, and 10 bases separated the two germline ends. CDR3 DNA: TGTGCCAGCAGCTTACAGGGTATTCCCTACGAGCAGTACTTC. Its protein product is CASSLQGIPYEQYF.

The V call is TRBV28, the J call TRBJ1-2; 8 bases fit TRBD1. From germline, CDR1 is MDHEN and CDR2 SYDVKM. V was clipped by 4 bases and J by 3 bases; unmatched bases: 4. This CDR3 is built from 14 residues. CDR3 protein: CASSSGQADYGYTF. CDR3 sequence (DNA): TGTGCCAGCAGTTCGGGACAGGCTGACTATGGCTACACCTTC.

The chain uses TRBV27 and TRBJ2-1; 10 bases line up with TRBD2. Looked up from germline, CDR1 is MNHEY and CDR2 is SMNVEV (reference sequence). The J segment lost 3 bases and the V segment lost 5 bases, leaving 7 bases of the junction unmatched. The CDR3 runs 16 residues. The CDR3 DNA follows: TGTGCCAGCAGTGCCCTCACTAGCGGGGTCTACAATGAGCAGTTCTTC. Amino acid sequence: CASSALTSGVYNEQFF.

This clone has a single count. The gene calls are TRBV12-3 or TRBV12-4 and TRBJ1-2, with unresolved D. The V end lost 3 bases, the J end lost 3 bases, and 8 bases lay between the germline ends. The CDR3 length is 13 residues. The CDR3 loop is CASSFNSDYGYTF. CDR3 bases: TGTGCCAGCAGTTTCAATTCAGACTATGGCTACACCTTC.

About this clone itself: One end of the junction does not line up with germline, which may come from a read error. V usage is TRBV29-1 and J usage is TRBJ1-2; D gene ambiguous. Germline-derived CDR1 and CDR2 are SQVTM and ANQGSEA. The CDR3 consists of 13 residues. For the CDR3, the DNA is TGCAGTGTTGTCCACCAGTCTAACTATGGCTACACCTTC. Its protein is CSVVHQSNYGYTF.

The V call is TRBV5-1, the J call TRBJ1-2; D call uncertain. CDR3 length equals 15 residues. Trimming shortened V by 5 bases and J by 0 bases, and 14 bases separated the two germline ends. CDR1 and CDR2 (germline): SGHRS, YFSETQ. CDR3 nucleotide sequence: TGCGCCAGCAGGGGGAATCAAGCAGCTAACTATGGCTACACCTTC. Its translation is CASRGNQAANYGYTF.

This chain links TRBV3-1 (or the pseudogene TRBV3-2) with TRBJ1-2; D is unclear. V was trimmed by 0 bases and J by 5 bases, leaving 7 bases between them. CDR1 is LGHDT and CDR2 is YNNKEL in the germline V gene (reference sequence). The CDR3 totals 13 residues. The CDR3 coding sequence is TGTGCCAGCAGCCAAGAAGGAAGTTATGGCTACACCTTC. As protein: CASSQEGSYGYTF.